This T cell receptor (beta chain) was recorded in a study of vaccination and CD4 T cells after COVID-19. Study background: Convalescent participants consisted of six males and four females, two being Hispanic. Median time from second vaccine dose to sampling was about 70 days (14 to 241). The cells were exposed to overlapping spike peptides originating from SARS-CoV-2, HCoV-NL63, HCoV-OC43 and HCoV-229E for stimulation.

Indicated treatment: 10-day PBMC culture with coronavirus spike peptide pools or control peptides (ViraFEST assay). Germline-derived CDR1 and CDR2 are MDHEN and SYDVKM. Trimming at V came to 5 bases and at J to 2 bases, leaving 3 bases not matched to a gene. There are 14 residues in the CDR3. Scientists ran DNA taken from cultured CD4+ T cells through the Oncomine TCR Beta short-read assay for sequencing. TCRdb re-called the PCR reads through MiXCR, storing one row per CDR3 protein. The data show several thousand distinct CDR3 sequences, less than 70% seen once. On this clonotype itself: Its antigen is as yet unknown.

This sequence was found in a human donor who had recovered from COVID-19. Sequencing was performed on CD4+ T cells from blood, cultured in vitro. The rearrangement uses TRBV28 and TRBJ2-7; TRBD2 aligns across 10 bases. The CDR3 loop is CASSPTSGAYEQYF. Written as DNA, the CDR3 is TGTGCCAGCAGTCCTACTAGCGGGGCCTACGAGCAGTACTTC.